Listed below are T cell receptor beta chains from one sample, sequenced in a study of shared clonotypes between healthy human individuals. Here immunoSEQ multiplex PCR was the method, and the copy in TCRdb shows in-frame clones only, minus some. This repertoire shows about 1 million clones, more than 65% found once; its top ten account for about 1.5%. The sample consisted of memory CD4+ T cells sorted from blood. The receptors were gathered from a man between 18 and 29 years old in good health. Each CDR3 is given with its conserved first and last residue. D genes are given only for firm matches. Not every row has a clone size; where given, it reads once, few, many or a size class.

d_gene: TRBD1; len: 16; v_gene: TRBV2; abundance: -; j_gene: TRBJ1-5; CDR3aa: CASSRRDRGPNQPQHF; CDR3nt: TGTGCCAGCAGTCGACGGGACAGGGGGCCGAATCAGCCCCAGCATTTT
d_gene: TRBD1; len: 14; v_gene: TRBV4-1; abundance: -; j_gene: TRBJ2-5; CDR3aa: CASSQEDRAETQYF; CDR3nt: TGCGCCAGCAGCCAAGAGGACAGGGCAGAGACCCAGTACTTC
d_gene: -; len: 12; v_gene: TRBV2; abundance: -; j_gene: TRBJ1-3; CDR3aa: CASSDSGRTIYF; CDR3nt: TGTGCCAGCAGTGACTCGGGACGCACCATATATTTT
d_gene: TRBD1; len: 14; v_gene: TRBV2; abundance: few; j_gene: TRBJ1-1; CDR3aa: CASSSEGANTEAFF; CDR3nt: TGTGCCAGCAGCTCGGAGGGGGCCAACACTGAAGCTTTCTTT
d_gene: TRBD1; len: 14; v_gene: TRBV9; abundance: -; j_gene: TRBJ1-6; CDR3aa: CASSNRDRTSPLHF; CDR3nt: TGTGCCAGCAGCAACCGGGACAGGACTTCACCCCTCCACTTT
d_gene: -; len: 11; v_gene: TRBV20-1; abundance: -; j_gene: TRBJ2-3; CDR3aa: CSAGFGDTQYF; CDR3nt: TGCAGTGCCGGGTTCGGAGATACGCAGTATTTT
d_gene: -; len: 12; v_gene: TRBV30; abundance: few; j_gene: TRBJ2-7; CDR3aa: CAWGPFSYEQYF; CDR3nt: TGTGCCTGGGGGCCTTTTTCCTACGAGCAGTACTTC
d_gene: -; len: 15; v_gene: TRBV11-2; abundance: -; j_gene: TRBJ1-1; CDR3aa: CASSLGVGQFTEAFF; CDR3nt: TGTGCCAGCAGCTTAGGGGTCGGGCAGTTCACTGAAGCTTTCTTT
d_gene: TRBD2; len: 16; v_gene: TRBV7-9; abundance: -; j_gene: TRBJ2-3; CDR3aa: CASSLGLAGGPDTQYF; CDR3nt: TGTGCCAGCAGCTTAGGACTAGCGGGGGGGCCAGATACGCAGTATTTT
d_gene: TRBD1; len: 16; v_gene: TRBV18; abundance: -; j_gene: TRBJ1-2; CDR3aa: CASSPPGQPSNYGYTF; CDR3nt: TGTGCCAGCTCACCACCGGGACAGCCCTCGAACTATGGCTACACCTTC
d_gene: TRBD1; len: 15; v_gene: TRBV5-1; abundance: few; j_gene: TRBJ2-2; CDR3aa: CASSFLGTGAEELFF; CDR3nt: TGCGCCAGCAGCTTCCTCGGGACAGGGGCCGAGGAGCTGTTTTTT
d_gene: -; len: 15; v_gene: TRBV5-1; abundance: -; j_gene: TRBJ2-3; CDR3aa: CASSFQSGSADTQYF; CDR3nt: TGCGCCAGCAGCTTTCAGTCCGGGTCCGCAGATACGCAGTATTTT
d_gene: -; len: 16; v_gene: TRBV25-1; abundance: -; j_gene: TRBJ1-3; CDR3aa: CASSVIGGYAGNTIYF; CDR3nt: TGTGCCAGCAGTGTAATCGGGGGGTACGCTGGAAACACCATATATTTT
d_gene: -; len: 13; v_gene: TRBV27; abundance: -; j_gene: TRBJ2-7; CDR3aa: CASSLSVGHEQYF; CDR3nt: TGTGCCAGCAGTTTATCGGTCGGCCACGAGCAGTACTTC
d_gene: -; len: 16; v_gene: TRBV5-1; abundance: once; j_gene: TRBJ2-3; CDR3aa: CASSRQTGLFTDTQYF; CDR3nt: TGCGCCAGCAGCAGGCAAACAGGGCTTTTCACAGATACGCAGTATTTT
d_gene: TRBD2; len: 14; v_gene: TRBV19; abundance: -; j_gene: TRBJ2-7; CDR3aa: CASSDPGLAYEQYF; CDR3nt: TGTGCCAGTAGTGATCCGGGACTAGCTTACGAGCAGTACTTC
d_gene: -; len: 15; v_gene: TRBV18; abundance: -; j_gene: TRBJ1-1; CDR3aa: CASSPGQLGKTEAFF; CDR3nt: TGTGCCAGCTCACCAGGGCAGCTTGGGAAAACTGAAGCTTTCTTT
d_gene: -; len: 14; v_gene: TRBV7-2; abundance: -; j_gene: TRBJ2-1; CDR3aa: CASSSGEWVGEQFF; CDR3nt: TGTGCCAGCAGCTCTGGGGAATGGGTAGGAGAGCAGTTCTTC
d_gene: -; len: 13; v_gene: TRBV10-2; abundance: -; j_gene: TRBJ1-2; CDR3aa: CASSDDVGWGYTF; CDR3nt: TGCGCCAGCAGTGACGACGTAGGGTGGGGCTACACCTTC
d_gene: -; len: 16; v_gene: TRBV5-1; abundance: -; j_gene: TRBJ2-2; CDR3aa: CASSLRGGPNTGELFF; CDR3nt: TGCGCCAGCAGCCTGCGCGGGGGCCCGAACACCGGGGAGCTGTTTTTT
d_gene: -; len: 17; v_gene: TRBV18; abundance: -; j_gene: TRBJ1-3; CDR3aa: CASSPLSGSGSGNTIYF; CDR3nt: TGTGCCAGCTCACCACTGAGTGGTTCAGGGTCTGGAAACACCATATATTTT
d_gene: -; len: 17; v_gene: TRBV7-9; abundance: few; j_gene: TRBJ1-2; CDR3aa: CASSLAGAVKGNYGYTF; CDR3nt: TGTGCCAGCAGCTTAGCAGGAGCGGTGAAGGGTAACTATGGCTACACCTTC
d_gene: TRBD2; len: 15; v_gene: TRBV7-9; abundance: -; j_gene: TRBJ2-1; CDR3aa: CASSLAGGNYNEQFF; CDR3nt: TGTGCCAGCAGCCTAGCGGGAGGAAACTACAATGAGCAGTTCTTC